This is a list of T cell receptor beta chains from one sample in a study of blood T cells in healthy people across ages. TCRdb redid the calling of the 5' RACE reads with MiXCR, one entry per CDR3 protein. The table records approximately 900,000 distinct CDR3 sequences, around 48% of them present only once. The sequenced material came from blood. These receptor sequences come from a man younger than 45 in good health. Both conserved end residues are part of each CDR3. D genes are given only for firm matches. Rows give clone size only sometimes, using once, few, many, or a class for an expanded clone.

d_gene: TRBD1
v_gene: TRBV9
abundance: .
j_gene: TRBJ2-7
CDR3aa: CASSPGTAFYEQYF
CDR3nt: TGTGCCAGCAGCCCCGGGACAGCGTTCTACGAGCAGTACTTC

d_gene: .
v_gene: TRBV18
abundance: few
j_gene: TRBJ2-1
CDR3aa: CASSPEGAGSPYWEQFF
CDR3nt: TGTGCCAGCTCACCTGAAGGGGCGGGAAGCCCATACTGGGAGCAGTTCTTC

d_gene: .
v_gene: TRBV11-3
abundance: .
j_gene: TRBJ2-1
CDR3aa: CASSIAGTASYNEQFF
CDR3nt: TGTGCCAGCAGCATTGCCGGGACGGCCTCCTACAATGAGCAGTTCTTC

d_gene: .
v_gene: TRBV5-4
abundance: .
j_gene: TRBJ2-5
CDR3aa: CASSSGSAQETQYF
CDR3nt: TGTGCCAGCAGCTCCGGTTCGGCCCAAGAGACCCAGTACTTC

d_gene: .
v_gene: TRBV4-1
abundance: once
j_gene: TRBJ1-1
CDR3aa: CASSQDWGSNTEAFF
CDR3nt: TGCGCCAGCAGCCAAGATTGGGGCAGTAACACTGAAGCTTTCTTT

d_gene: .
v_gene: TRBV15
abundance: .
j_gene: TRBJ1-5
CDR3aa: CATSKDSQAPQHF
CDR3nt: TGTGCCACCAGCAAGGACAGTCAAGCGCCCCAGCATTTT

d_gene: .
v_gene: TRBV4-2
abundance: .
j_gene: TRBJ2-1
CDR3aa: CASSQTVDTQYFGPGTPAVNEQFF
CDR3nt: .

d_gene: .
v_gene: TRBV20-1
abundance: few
j_gene: TRBJ2-3
CDR3aa: CSGGGEIDTQYF
CDR3nt: TGCAGTGGCGGCGGGGAGATAGATACGCAGTATTTT

d_gene: .
v_gene: TRBV7-9
abundance: .
j_gene: TRBJ1-2
CDR3aa: CASSVALGRPGYTF
CDR3nt: TGTGCCAGCAGCGTAGCGCTCGGCAGACCCGGCTACACCTTC

d_gene: .
v_gene: TRBV11-1
abundance: few
j_gene: TRBJ1-1
CDR3aa: CASSLTLITEAFF
CDR3nt: TGTGCCAGCAGCCTGACACTAATCACTGAAGCTTTCTTT

d_gene: .
v_gene: TRBV20-1
abundance: .
j_gene: TRBJ2-7
CDR3aa: CSPGDLPYEQYF
CDR3nt: TGCAGTCCAGGGGACCTCCCCTACGAGCAGTACTTC

d_gene: TRBD1
v_gene: TRBV4-1
abundance: .
j_gene: TRBJ2-1
CDR3aa: CASSQESIGTGVVYEQFF
CDR3nt: TGCGCCAGCAGCCAAGAATCTATCGGGACAGGGGTGGTTTATGAGCAGTTCTTC

d_gene: TRBD1
v_gene: TRBV6-1
abundance: few
j_gene: TRBJ1-4
CDR3aa: CASSDTGGSANEKLFF
CDR3nt: TGTGCCAGCAGTGACACAGGGGGCTCAGCTAATGAAAAACTGTTTTTT

d_gene: TRBD1
v_gene: TRBV4-3
abundance: .
j_gene: TRBJ1-1
CDR3aa: CASSYDRVDTEAFF
CDR3nt: TGCGCCAGCAGCTATGACAGGGTGGACACTGAAGCTTTCTTT

d_gene: .
v_gene: TRBV20-1
abundance: .
j_gene: TRBJ1-5
CDR3aa: CSALTPSNQPQHF
CDR3nt: TGCAGTGCTTTGACACCTAGCAATCAGCCCCAGCATTTT

d_gene: TRBD1
v_gene: TRBV5-1
abundance: .
j_gene: TRBJ1-2
CDR3aa: CASRPGTGGDGYTF
CDR3nt: TGCGCCAGCCGCCCTGGGACAGGGGGAGATGGCTACACCTTC

d_gene: .
v_gene: TRBV5-1
abundance: many
j_gene: TRBJ2-3
CDR3aa: CASSGLQLSTDTQYF
CDR3nt: TGCGCCAGCAGCGGATTACAGCTGAGCACAGATACGCAGTATTTT

d_gene: TRBD1
v_gene: TRBV7-2
abundance: many
j_gene: TRBJ2-1
CDR3aa: CASSFHRGLGEQFF
CDR3nt: TGTGCCAGCAGCTTCCACAGGGGTCTCGGGGAGCAGTTCTTC

d_gene: .
v_gene: TRBV29-1
abundance: .
j_gene: TRBJ1-4
CDR3aa: CSVGGAPTNEKLFF
CDR3nt: TGCAGCGTTGGGGGGGCTCCAACTAATGAAAAACTGTTTTTT

d_gene: TRBD2
v_gene: TRBV28
abundance: many
j_gene: TRBJ2-3
CDR3aa: CASSFRWTSGGRTDTQYF
CDR3nt: TGTGCCAGCAGTTTTCGTTGGACTAGCGGGGGGAGGACAGATACGCAGTATTTT

d_gene: TRBD1
v_gene: TRBV7-3
abundance: few
j_gene: TRBJ1-1
CDR3aa: CASSLTTGGSTEAFF
CDR3nt: TGTGCCAGCAGCTTAACGACAGGGGGTTCCACTGAAGCTTTCTTT

d_gene: .
v_gene: TRBV3-1
abundance: .
j_gene: TRBJ2-7
CDR3aa: CASSQEGRPSYEQYF
CDR3nt: TGTGCCAGCAGCCAAGAGGGCCGACCTTCCTACGAGCAGTACTTC

d_gene: .
v_gene: TRBV28
abundance: .
j_gene: TRBJ1-2
CDR3aa: CASSLDRPGYGYTF
CDR3nt: TGTGCCAGCAGTCTTGACAGGCCCGGGTATGGCTACACCTTC

d_gene: TRBD1
v_gene: TRBV3-1
abundance: .
j_gene: TRBJ1-2
CDR3aa: CASSQGDRAGGYTF
CDR3nt: TGTGCCAGCAGCCAAGGGGACAGGGCAGGAGGCTACACCTTC

d_gene: TRBD2
v_gene: TRBV6-5
abundance: .
j_gene: TRBJ2-1
CDR3aa: CASRASGGPYNEQFF
CDR3nt: TGTGCCAGCAGAGCCAGCGGGGGGCCCTACAATGAGCAGTTCTTC

d_gene: .
v_gene: TRBV6-2/TRBV6-3
abundance: many
j_gene: TRBJ2-7
CDR3aa: CASSYSEESYEQYF
CDR3nt: TGTGCCAGCAGTTACTCGGAGGAGAGCTACGAGCAGTACTTC

d_gene: .
v_gene: TRBV6-1
abundance: many
j_gene: TRBJ2-1
CDR3aa: CASSQGQEYNEQFF
CDR3nt: TGTGCCAGCAGCCAGGGGCAGGAGTACAATGAGCAGTTCTTC

d_gene: TRBD1
v_gene: TRBV4-2
abundance: .
j_gene: TRBJ1-4
CDR3aa: CASSQGTGTGGEKLFF
CDR3nt: TGTGCCAGCAGCCAAGGGACCGGGACAGGAGGGGAAAAACTGTTTTTT

d_gene: TRBD2
v_gene: TRBV7-9
abundance: .
j_gene: TRBJ2-1
CDR3aa: CASSTTSGTSDEQFF
CDR3nt: TGTGCCAGCAGCACCACCTCCGGGACTAGCGATGAGCAGTTCTTC

d_gene: .
v_gene: TRBV2
abundance: .
j_gene: TRBJ1-4
CDR3aa: CASSELNPRGEKLFF
CDR3nt: TGTGCCAGCAGTGAACTTAACCCCAGGGGAGAAAAACTGTTTTTT

d_gene: TRBD1
v_gene: TRBV7-8
abundance: .
j_gene: TRBJ1-4
CDR3aa: CAIRGRGGKLFF
CDR3nt: TGTGCCATCAGGGGCAGGGGGGGAAAACTGTTTTTT

d_gene: .
v_gene: TRBV24-1
abundance: .
j_gene: TRBJ2-3
CDR3aa: CATSEPGGGQSDTQYF
CDR3nt: TGTGCCACCAGTGAACCTGGGGGCGGACAGTCAGATACGCAGTATTTT

d_gene: .
v_gene: TRBV14
abundance: .
j_gene: TRBJ2-7
CDR3aa: CASSRGPRGSEQYF
CDR3nt: TGTGCCAGCAGCCGGGGACCCCGGGGGTCCGAGCAGTACTTC

d_gene: TRBD1
v_gene: TRBV6-1
abundance: .
j_gene: TRBJ2-1
CDR3aa: CASSTRTGYNEQFF
CDR3nt: TGTGCCAGCAGTACCCGGACAGGCTACAATGAGCAGTTCTTC

d_gene: .
v_gene: TRBV4-1
abundance: few
j_gene: TRBJ2-7
CDR3aa: CASSQEWGQAYEQYF
CDR3nt: TGCGCCAGCAGCCAAGAGTGGGGACAAGCCTACGAGCAGTACTTC

d_gene: .
v_gene: TRBV27
abundance: .
j_gene: TRBJ2-7
CDR3aa: CASSLSQNRLVGYEQYF
CDR3nt: TGTGCCAGCAGTTTATCCCAGAACAGGCTGGTTGGATACGAGCAGTACTTC

d_gene: .
v_gene: TRBV20-1
abundance: few
j_gene: TRBJ1-1
CDR3aa: CSARWPGRMNTEAFF
CDR3nt: TGCAGTGCTAGATGGCCAGGACGCATGAACACTGAAGCTTTCTTT

d_gene: TRBD1
v_gene: TRBV25-1
abundance: once
j_gene: TRBJ2-5
CDR3aa: CASSRQGRLQETQYF
CDR3nt: TGTGCCAGCAGCCGACAGGGACGGCTCCAAGAGACCCAGTACTTC

d_gene: .
v_gene: TRBV6-1
abundance: few
j_gene: TRBJ1-5
CDR3aa: CASLPGTSGQPQHF
CDR3nt: TGTGCCAGTCTTCCCGGGACCTCGGGACAGCCCCAGCATTTT

d_gene: .
v_gene: TRBV12-3/TRBV12-4
abundance: .
j_gene: TRBJ2-3
CDR3aa: CASSVSDPGTDTQYF
CDR3nt: TGTGCCAGCAGTGTGAGCGACCCCGGTACCGATACGCAGTATTTT

d_gene: TRBD2
v_gene: TRBV9
abundance: .
j_gene: TRBJ2-3
CDR3aa: CASSPRVAGTDTQYF
CDR3nt: TGTGCCAGCAGCCCCCGGGTAGCGGGGACAGATACGCAGTATTTT

d_gene: TRBD1
v_gene: TRBV6-4
abundance: few
j_gene: TRBJ1-1
CDR3aa: CASSENRDRDGTEAFF
CDR3nt: TGTGCCAGCAGTGAGAATCGGGACAGGGATGGCACTGAAGCTTTCTTT

d_gene: .
v_gene: TRBV4-3
abundance: once
j_gene: TRBJ2-5
CDR3aa: CASSQDPLAQRGGQYF
CDR3nt: TGCGCCAGCAGCCAAGATCCCCTAGCTCAGAGGGGGGGGCAGTACTTC

d_gene: .
v_gene: TRBV25-1
abundance: .
j_gene: TRBJ2-5
CDR3aa: CASSERGYQETQYF
CDR3nt: TGTGCCAGCAGTGAAAGGGGGTATCAAGAGACCCAGTACTTC

d_gene: .
v_gene: TRBV14
abundance: .
j_gene: TRBJ2-7
CDR3aa: CASSKIQGLRPYEQYF
CDR3nt: TGTGCCAGCAGCAAGATTCAGGGGCTTAGACCCTACGAGCAGTACTTC

d_gene: TRBD1
v_gene: TRBV24-1
abundance: few
j_gene: TRBJ1-4
CDR3aa: CATSGGTGEEKLFF
CDR3nt: TGTGCCACCAGTGGCGGCACAGGGGAAGAAAAACTGTTTTTT

d_gene: .
v_gene: TRBV2
abundance: .
j_gene: TRBJ1-5
CDR3aa: CASSGGPISNQPQHF
CDR3nt: TGTGCCAGCAGCGGAGGACCGATTAGCAATCAGCCCCAGCATTTT

d_gene: .
v_gene: TRBV9
abundance: few
j_gene: TRBJ2-3
CDR3aa: CASSVVGGSSTDTQYF
CDR3nt: TGTGCCAGCAGCGTAGTAGGGGGGAGCAGCACAGATACGCAGTATTTT

d_gene: .
v_gene: TRBV9
abundance: many
j_gene: TRBJ2-6
CDR3aa: CASSSAGAYLANVLTF
CDR3nt: TGTGCCAGCAGTTCCGCCGGGGCCTACTTGGCCAACGTCCTGACTTTC

d_gene: .
v_gene: TRBV20-1
abundance: .
j_gene: TRBJ1-6
CDR3aa: CSAKGRVLNSPLHF
CDR3nt: TGCAGTGCTAAAGGGAGGGTGCTTAATTCACCCCTCCACTTT

d_gene: TRBD1
v_gene: TRBV11-3
abundance: .
j_gene: TRBJ1-1
CDR3aa: CASSDSTGAWEVTEAFF
CDR3nt: TGTGCCAGCAGCGATTCGACAGGGGCTTGGGAGGTGACTGAAGCTTTCTTT

d_gene: .
v_gene: TRBV28
abundance: .
j_gene: TRBJ2-5
CDR3aa: CASSPPSETYKQYF
CDR3nt: TGTGCCAGCAGTCCCCCTTCCGAAACCTACAAGCAGTACTTC